A single sample is the source of the 20 T cell receptor beta chains below, sequenced in a study of blood T cell repertoires in COVID-19. Only in-frame clones appear in the TCRdb table, and some are missing; sequencing was by immunoSEQ multiplex PCR. Here the sample spans around 170,000 clones, about 88% being singletons. Sample: peripheral blood. All receptors derive from a man aged 30-40 years with active or convalescent COVID-19.

This chain connects TRBV5-5 to TRBJ2-7; weak D call: TRBD1 (6 bases). The CDR3 sequence is 14 residues long. V was clipped by 6 bases and J by 1 base, with 14 bases between them. The germline gives CDR1 SGHKS, CDR2 YYEKEE (reference sequence). The CDR3 DNA sequence: TGTGCCAGCACCCCGGTACAGGGTTCCTACGAGCAGTACTTC. It translates to CASTPVQGSYEQYF.

The chain joins TRBV28 to TRBJ1-5; a possible D gene is TRBD1 (5 bases). The CDR3 totals 15 residues. Germline CDR1 and CDR2: MDHEN and SYDVKM. Trimming cost V 1 base and J 3 bases, with 10 bases left between them. DNA of the CDR3: TGTGCCAGCAGTTTATTCCGGGGGTCCAATCAGCCCCAGCATTTT. Translation gives CASSLFRGSNQPQHF.

This clone was observed a few times. This chain joins TRBV11-2 and TRBJ1-1; no definite D call. CDR1 is SGHAT, CDR2 FQNNGV, per germline. This CDR3 comprises 15 residues. Trimming removed 0 bases at V and 5 bases at J, with 13 bases between. This CDR3 reads CASSLEIPVPTEAFF. The CDR3 DNA reads as TGTGCCAGCAGCTTAGAGATTCCAGTCCCGACTGAAGCTTTCTTT.

The CDR3 sequence: CASSTSGTGGPVKLFF. In DNA, the CDR3 is TGTGCCAGTAGTACTTCGGGGACAGGGGGCCCCGTAAAACTGTTTTTT. This rearrangement joins TRBV19 to TRBJ1-4; 12 positions match TRBD1. The germline gives CDR1 LNHDA, CDR2 SQIVND (reference sequence). The J segment lost 10 bases and the V segment lost 4 bases, leaving 10 bases of the junction unmatched. CDR3 size: 16 residues.

This rearrangement joins TRBV2 to TRBJ1-5, with 9 bases that match TRBD1. This CDR3 is built from 13 residues. CDR1 is SNHLY, CDR2 FYNNEI, per germline. J lost 7 bases, V lost 4 bases, and 2 bases had no gene match. CDR3 amino acids: CASSGTGDQPQHF. The CDR3 DNA reads as TGTGCCAGCAGTGGGACAGGGGACCAGCCCCAGCATTTT. The full variable domain, rest sourced from reference TRBV2 and TRBJ1-5, is EPEVTQTPSHQVTQMGQEVILRCVPISNHLYFYWYRQILGQKVEFLVSFYNNEISEKSEIFDDQFSVERPDGSNFTLKIRSTKLEDSAMYFCASSGTGDQPQHFGDGTRLSIL.

The genes are TRBV29-1 and TRBJ2-7; D perhaps matches TRBD1 (5 bases). The CDR3 has 12 residues. Germline V gene sequence: CDR1 SQVTM, CDR2 ANQGSEA. The V and J ends lost 2 bases and 3 bases respectively, with 8 bases between them. CDR3 protein: CSVEHRNYEQYF. CDR3 sequence (DNA): TGCAGCGTTGAACACAGGAACTACGAGCAGTACTTC.

The gene calls are TRBV11-1 and TRBJ1-1; the match to TRBD1 covers 11 bases. CDR1 is SGHAT and CDR2 is FQDESV in the germline V gene (reference sequence). V was pared by 4 bases and J by 5 bases, with 9 bases of the junction left unmatched. This CDR3 spans 16 amino acids. Here the CDR3 reads CASSSRDRGGVTEAFF. The CDR3 DNA follows: TGTGCCAGCAGCTCCCGGGACAGGGGGGGAGTGACTGAAGCTTTCTTT.

A remark on this clone: This could be a read error, since a much larger clone is one nucleotide away. The rearrangement joins TRBV2 to TRBJ1-2; no reliable D call. Trimming stripped 0 bases from V and 10 bases from J, with 18 bases between. The CDR3 runs to 15 residues. CDR1 and CDR2 (germline): SNHLY, FYNNEI. The DNA of the CDR3 is TGTGCCAGCAGTGAAGCGGCAGGCGCTACCGGCGACTACACCTTC. It codes for CASSEAAGATGDYTF.

J is TRBJ1-4 and V is TRBV27; TRBD1 matches at 8 bases. The CDR3 runs 15 residues. V trimming: 7 bases; J trimming: 3 bases; junction bases outside the gene matches: 7. Germline lookup yields CDR1 MNHEY and CDR2 SMNVEV (reference sequence). CDR3 bases: TGTGCCAGCAAGTCCCAACAGGGGGCTAATGAAAAACTGTTTTTT. Translated: CASKSQQGANEKLFF.

CDR3 region: CASSLAGTYNEQFF. The CDR3 nucleotides read TGTGCCAGCAGTTTAGCGGGTACCTACAATGAGCAGTTCTTC. The chain has TRBV27 and TRBJ2-1; TRBD2 might be the D (5 bases). Looked up from germline, CDR1 is MNHEY and CDR2 is SMNVEV (reference sequence). V was trimmed by 2 bases and J by 2 bases, leaving 7 bases between them. This CDR3 has 14 residues.

V usage is TRBV5-1 and J usage is TRBJ1-6; a weak D match, TRBD1 (6 bases). There are 16 residues in the CDR3. With 2 bases removed from V and 5 bases from J, the gap between germline ends came to 14 bases. CDR1 SGHRS and CDR2 YFSETQ come from the germline V gene. CDR3 sequence (DNA): TGCGCCAGCAGCTTCGGAGACAGGATAGATAATTCACCCCTCCACTTT. Translating it yields CASSFGDRIDNSPLHF.

This chain connects TRBV6-5 to TRBJ1-6, with 8 positions matching TRBD1. Germline V CDR1 and CDR2: MNHEY, SVGAGI. The CDR3 loop spans 15 amino acids. The junction had 2 bases not matched to a gene; V was cut back by 0 bases and J by 7 bases. The CDR3 coding sequence is TGTGCCAGCAGTTACTCGCAGGGGGCGAATTCACCCCTCCACTTT. Translation gives CASSYSQGANSPLHF.

The rearrangement joins TRBV6-2 or TRBV6-3 to TRBJ1-2, with TRBD1 identical over 9 bases. Unmatched junction bases numbered 8, after V lost 6 bases and J lost 3 bases. In germline, CDR1 is MNHEY, CDR2 SVGEGT. The CDR3 consists of 15 residues. The CDR3, as DNA: TGTGCCAGCAGGCCTCCGGGACAGGGATACTATGGCTACACCTTC. Translating it yields CASRPPGQGYYGYTF.

This chain uses TRBV7-8 with TRBJ1-4; 10 bases align to TRBD1. CDR1 is SGHVS and CDR2 is FQNEAQ in the germline V gene. CDR3 length: 16 residues. The J segment lost 7 bases and the V segment lost 5 bases, leaving 10 bases of the junction unmatched. This CDR3 is CASSQADRGLSEKLFF. The CDR3 region has the DNA TGTGCCAGCAGCCAGGCTGACAGGGGGCTGTCTGAAAAACTGTTTTTT.

The rearrangement joins TRBV6-6 to TRBJ1-1; 7 bases map to TRBD1. Trimming removed 3 bases from V and 2 bases from J; junction bases left unmatched: 6. The CDR3 contains 15 residues. Germline lookup yields CDR1 MNHNY and CDR2 SVGAGI (reference sequence). The CDR3 here is CASSYKGALNTEAFF. The CDR3 DNA sequence: TGTGCCAGCAGTTATAAGGGGGCCCTTAACACTGAAGCTTTCTTT.

The rearrangement joins TRBV9 to TRBJ2-2; 9 bases fit TRBD2. The V segment lost 1 base and the J segment 5 bases; nucleotides outside the gene matches: 3. CDR1 is SGDLS, CDR2 YYNGEE, per germline. The CDR3 length is 15 residues. The CDR3 spells CASSVFSGSTGELFF. For the CDR3, the DNA is TGTGCCAGCAGCGTATTTAGCGGGAGTACCGGGGAGCTGTTTTTT. Together with reference TRBV9 and TRBJ2-2, the CDR3 gives the full variable domain: DSGVTQTPKHLITATGQRVTLRCSPRSGDLSVYWYQQSLDQGLQFLIQYYNGEERAKGNILERFSAQQFPDLHSELNLSSLELGDSALYFCASSVFSGSTGELFFGEGSRLTVL.

This chain uses TRBV27 with TRBJ1-4; 7 bases match TRBD1. The V gene's germline CDR1 is MNHEY and CDR2 SMNVEV (reference sequence). The V segment lost 6 bases and the J segment 8 bases; nucleotides outside the gene matches: 6. The CDR3 runs 13 residues. This CDR3 is CASRGGRGEKLFF. The CDR3 nucleotides are TGTGCCAGCAGGGGGGGCAGGGGGGAAAAACTGTTTTTT.

CDR3 DNA: TGTGCCAGCAGCCGTACAGGGAATTCCTACGAGCAGTACGTC. Protein sequence: CASSRTGNSYEQYV. This chain uses TRBV28 with TRBJ2-7; TRBD1 is a possible D gene (6 bases). CDR1 is MDHEN, CDR2 SYDVKM, per germline. Trimming shortened V by 6 bases and J by 1 base, and 13 bases separated the two germline ends. The CDR3 length is 14 residues.

The chain employs TRBV4-1 and TRBJ1-5, with 11 bases fitting TRBD1. Germline-derived CDR1 and CDR2 are MGHRA and YSYEKL. The junction had 11 bases not matched to a gene; V was cut back by 1 base and J by 6 bases. There are 18 residues in the CDR3. CDR3 sequence reads: CASSQGGRGQGDPQPQHF. In DNA, the CDR3 is TGCGCCAGCAGCCAAGGGGGTCGGGGACAGGGGGACCCTCAGCCCCAGCATTTT.

The V gene is TRBV3-1 (or the pseudogene TRBV3-2), the J gene TRBJ1-5, with D unclear. The length of the CDR3 is 15 residues. V shed 3 bases and J shed 2 bases, with 11 bases lying between them. CDR1 is LGHDT and CDR2 is YNNKEL in the germline V gene (reference sequence). CDR3 coding DNA: TGTGCCAGCAGCCAGGAGGCGAGGGGCAATCAGCCCCAGCATTTT. This gives the protein CASSQEARGNQPQHF.